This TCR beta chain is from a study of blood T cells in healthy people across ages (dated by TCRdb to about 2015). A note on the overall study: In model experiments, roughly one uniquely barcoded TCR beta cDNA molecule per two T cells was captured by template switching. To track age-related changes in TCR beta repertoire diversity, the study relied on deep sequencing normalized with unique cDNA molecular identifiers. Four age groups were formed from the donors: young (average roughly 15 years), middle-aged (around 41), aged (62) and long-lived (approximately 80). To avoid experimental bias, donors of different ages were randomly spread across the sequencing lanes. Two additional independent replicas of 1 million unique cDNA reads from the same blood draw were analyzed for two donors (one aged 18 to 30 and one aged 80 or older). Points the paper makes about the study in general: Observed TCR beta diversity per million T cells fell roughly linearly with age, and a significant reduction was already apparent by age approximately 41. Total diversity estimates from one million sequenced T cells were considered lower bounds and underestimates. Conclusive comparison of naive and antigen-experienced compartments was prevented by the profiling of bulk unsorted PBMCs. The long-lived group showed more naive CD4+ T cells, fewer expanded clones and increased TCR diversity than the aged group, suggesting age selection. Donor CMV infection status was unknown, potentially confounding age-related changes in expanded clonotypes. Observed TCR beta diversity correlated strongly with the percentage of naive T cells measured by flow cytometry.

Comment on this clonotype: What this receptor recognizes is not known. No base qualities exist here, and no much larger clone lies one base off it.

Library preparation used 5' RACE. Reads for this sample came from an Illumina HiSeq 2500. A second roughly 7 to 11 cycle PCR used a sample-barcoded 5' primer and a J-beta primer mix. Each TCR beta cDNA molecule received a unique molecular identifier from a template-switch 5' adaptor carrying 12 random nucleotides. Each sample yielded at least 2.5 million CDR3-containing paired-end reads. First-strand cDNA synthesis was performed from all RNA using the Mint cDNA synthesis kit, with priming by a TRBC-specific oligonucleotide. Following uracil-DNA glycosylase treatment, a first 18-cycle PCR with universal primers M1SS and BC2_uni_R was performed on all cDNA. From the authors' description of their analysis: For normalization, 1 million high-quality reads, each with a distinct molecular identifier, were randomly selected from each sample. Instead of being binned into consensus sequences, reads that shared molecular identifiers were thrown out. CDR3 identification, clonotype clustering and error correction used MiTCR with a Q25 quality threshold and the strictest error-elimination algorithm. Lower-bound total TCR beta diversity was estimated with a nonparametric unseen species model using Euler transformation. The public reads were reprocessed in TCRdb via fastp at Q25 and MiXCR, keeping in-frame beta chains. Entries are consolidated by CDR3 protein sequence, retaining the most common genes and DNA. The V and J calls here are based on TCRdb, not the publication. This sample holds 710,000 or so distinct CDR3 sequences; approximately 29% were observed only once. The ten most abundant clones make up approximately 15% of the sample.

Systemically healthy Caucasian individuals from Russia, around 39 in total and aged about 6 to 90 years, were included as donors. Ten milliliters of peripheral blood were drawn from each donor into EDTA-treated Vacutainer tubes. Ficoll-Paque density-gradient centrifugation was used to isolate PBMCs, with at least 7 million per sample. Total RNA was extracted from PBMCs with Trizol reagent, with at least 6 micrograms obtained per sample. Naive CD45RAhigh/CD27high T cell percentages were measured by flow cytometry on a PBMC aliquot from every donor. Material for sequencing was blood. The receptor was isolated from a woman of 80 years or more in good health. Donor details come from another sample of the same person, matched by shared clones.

CDR3 sequence: CASSQDRYGAAYNEQYF. The DNA is TGCGCCAGCAGCCAAGATCGGTACGGGGCCGCCTACAATGAGCAGTACTTC. The chain is assembled from TRBV4-3 and TRBJ2-1; the D gene may be TRBD1 or TRBD2, since each aligns over 5 bases. The J call may be incorrect, as the DNA end agrees better with TRBJ2-7. CDR1 and CDR2 (LGHNA, YSLEER) derive from the germline V gene. Including cysteine and phenylalanine, the CDR3 has 17 amino acids. Of all the DNA, just the CDR3 is kept, 51 bases in frame from base 1.